Described below is a single T cell receptor (beta chain) sequence and its context. Its cognate antigen has yet to be identified. Base-call qualities are not available, and no considerably larger clone is one nucleotide away. Relative to germline, V is missing 0 bases and J is missing 0 bases, with 2 bases of the junction outside any gene match. CDR3 length: 17 amino acids, cysteine to phenylalanine. The kept DNA is CDR3 alone, 51 bases in frame from the first base. According to the germline V gene, CDR1 reads SGHTA and CDR2 reads FQGNSA. The roughly 38 donors, aged about 6 to 100 years, were systemically healthy Caucasian individuals from Russia. Each donor gave about 11 milliliters of peripheral blood, drawn into EDTA-treated Vacutainer tubes. Ficoll-Paque density-gradient centrifugation was used to isolate PBMCs, with at least 6 million obtained per sample. Total RNA was extracted from PBMCs with Trizol reagent, with at least 5 micrograms obtained per sample. For every donor, an aliquot of PBMCs went through flow cytometry to measure the percentages of naive CD45RAhigh/CD27high T cells.

Library preparation was by 5' RACE. A second PCR of roughly 7 to 12 cycles was performed with a sample-barcoded 5' primer and a J-beta primer mix. Each TCR beta cDNA molecule received a unique molecular identifier from a template-switch 5' adaptor carrying 12 random nucleotides. At least 2.5 million CDR3-containing paired-end reads were obtained from each sample. First-strand cDNA synthesis was performed from all RNA using the Mint cDNA synthesis kit, with priming by a TRBC-specific oligonucleotide. Following uracil-DNA glycosylase treatment, a first 18-cycle PCR with universal primers M1SS and BC2_uni_R was performed on all cDNA. In the authors' own workflow: For normalization, 1 million high-quality reads, each with a distinct molecular identifier, were randomly selected from each sample. Instead of being binned into consensus sequences, reads that shared molecular identifiers were thrown out. MiTCR, with a Q25 quality threshold and the strictest error-elimination algorithm, was used for CDR3 identification, clonotype clustering and error correction. A nonparametric unseen species model with Euler transformation was used to estimate a lower bound on total TCR beta diversity. TCRdb trimmed the raw reads at Q25, called clones with MiXCR and kept productive beta chains. Each entry merges the rows of one CDR3 protein and shows their most common DNA and genes. The V and J calls shown here were made by TCRdb, not taken from the authors' results. The sample table shows 1.8 million or so distinct CDR3 sequences, and about 39% are seen once. In total, the top ten clones hold 23% of the sample.

The data are from a study of blood T cells in healthy people across ages (dated by TCRdb to the mid-2010s). For the wider study: Template switching captured roughly one uniquely barcoded TCR beta cDNA molecule per two T cells in model experiments. Four age groups were formed from the donors: young (average about 16 years), middle-aged (more than 35), aged (roughly 56) and long-lived (less than 85). To avoid experimental bias, donors of different ages were spread randomly across the sequencing lanes. The study analyzed two additional independent replicas of 1 million unique cDNA reads from the same blood draw for two donors, one aged 18 to 29 and one aged 80 or older. To track age-related changes in TCR beta repertoire diversity, the study relied on deep sequencing normalized with unique cDNA molecular identifiers.

Paper-wide results and their limitations: Total diversity estimates from one million sequenced T cells were considered lower bounds and underestimates. Observed TCR beta diversity per million T cells fell roughly linearly with age, and a significant reduction was already apparent by age about 36. Conclusive comparison of naive and antigen-experienced compartments was prevented by the profiling of bulk unsorted PBMCs. The CMV infection status of donors was not known, potentially confounding age-related changes in expanded clonotypes. Compared with the aged group, the long-lived group had more naive CD4+ T cells, fewer expanded clones and increased TCR diversity, a pattern suggesting age selection. There was a strong correlation between observed TCR beta diversity and the percentage of naive T cells measured by flow cytometry.

The sequence links TRBV7-2 to TRBJ1-1, and 12 bases in between align with TRBD1. The source material was blood. The TCR originated in a human donor in good health. The DNA reads TGTGCCAGCAGCTTAGCGGGACAGGGGGCGGTGAACACTGAAGCTTTCTTT. Its product reads: CASSLAGQGAVNTEAFF.